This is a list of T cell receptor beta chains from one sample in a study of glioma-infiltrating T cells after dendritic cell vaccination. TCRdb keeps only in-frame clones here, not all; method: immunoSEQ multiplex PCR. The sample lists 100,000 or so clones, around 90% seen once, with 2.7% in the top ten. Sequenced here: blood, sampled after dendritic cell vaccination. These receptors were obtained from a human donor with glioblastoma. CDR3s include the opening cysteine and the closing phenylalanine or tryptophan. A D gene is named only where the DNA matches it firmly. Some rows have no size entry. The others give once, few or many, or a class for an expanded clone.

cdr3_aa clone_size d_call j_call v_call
CASSPTLFDRVNGYTF - TRBD1 TRBJ1-2 TRBV7-2
CASSRGQGTSGYTF once TRBD1 TRBJ1-2 TRBV11-3
CASSLAGTGWDTEAFF - TRBD1 TRBJ1-1 TRBV5-1
CASSYGTGNTIYF - - TRBJ1-3 TRBV6-5
CASSEAATSGLYNEQFF - TRBD2 TRBJ2-1 TRBV6-1
CASSVGTVNTGELFF once - TRBJ2-2 TRBV9
CASSVQGGRNEQYF - - TRBJ2-7 TRBV9
CASSSRGPGNTIYF - TRBD1 TRBJ1-3 TRBV19
CAWSVTGYYEQYF - - TRBJ2-7 TRBV30
CASKETSGRNTGELFF - TRBD2 TRBJ2-2 TRBV2
CASRPGTPLNEKLFF - - TRBJ1-4 TRBV6-6
CAWSYGTGVADTQYF once TRBD1 TRBJ2-3 TRBV30
CASSPPPGNTEAFF - - TRBJ1-1 TRBV9
CASSLAGQGLNTEAFF - TRBD1 TRBJ1-1 TRBV7-9
CASSRTGLGEQYF - TRBD1 TRBJ2-7 TRBV2
CASTVQGGFGSYEQYF once - TRBJ2-7 TRBV5-1
CASSDSSGGRDTQYF - - TRBJ2-3 TRBV6-1
CASSQDTGWGVAFF once - TRBJ1-1 TRBV4-2
CARRGFGETQYF - - TRBJ2-5 TRBV30
CASSLEGGGGLEQYF - - TRBJ2-7 TRBV5-1
CASSPLGLAGGTGELFF - TRBD2 TRBJ2-2 TRBV4-1
CASIPEAVNYGYTF - - TRBJ1-2 TRBV2
CASSFGPSSYEQYF - - TRBJ2-7 TRBV7-9
CASSRTGANTGELFF - TRBD1 TRBJ2-2 TRBV19
CASRPKGQGSYEQYF - - TRBJ2-7 TRBV12-2
CASSSWDRTNYGYTF once TRBD1 TRBJ1-2 TRBV7-8
CASSPGEVGNQPQHF - - TRBJ1-5 TRBV2
CASKETAQQPQHF - - TRBJ1-5 TRBV6-1
CASSLVTSGIYEQYF - TRBD2 TRBJ2-7 TRBV7-2
CASRGQENTEAFF - TRBD1 TRBJ1-1 TRBV19
CASSLETLSDTQYF - - TRBJ2-3 TRBV5-1
CSTDRQTTGGEIRSYEQYF - TRBD1 TRBJ2-7 TRBV29-1
CAWRDRANSGNTIYF - TRBD1 TRBJ1-3 TRBV30
CAWSGGQGIAKAFF few TRBD1 TRBJ1-1 TRBV30
CASSTRQGGTPLHF - TRBD1 TRBJ1-6 TRBV19
CASSLALAGVPYF once TRBD2 TRBJ2-7 TRBV7-2
CASSPILDITEAFF once - TRBJ1-1 TRBV7-9
CASSGGAGPATF - - TRBJ1-2 TRBV5-1
CASSGLAGDQSYNEQFF once TRBD2 TRBJ2-1 TRBV2
CASGPAANEKLFF - - TRBJ1-4 TRBV2
CAINMGLAENTGELFF - TRBD2 TRBJ2-2 TRBV10-3
CASRTDGSSGNTIYF - - TRBJ1-3 TRBV7-9
CAISEAGGSSYEQYF - TRBD2 TRBJ2-7 TRBV10-3
CASSLGGQGTTDTQYF - TRBD1 TRBJ2-3 TRBV5-1
CASSQGEGNQPQHF - - TRBJ1-5 TRBV7-9
CASRLTNTGELFF - - TRBJ2-2 TRBV6-1
CASSRTGTVNEKLFF - TRBD1 TRBJ1-4 TRBV28
CASSEALRAGGMSDTQYF once TRBD2 TRBJ2-3 TRBV6-1
CATQARGLSNQPQHF - - TRBJ1-5 TRBV6-1
CASSVGAGAGGQPQHF - - TRBJ1-5 TRBV2